This TCR beta chain was captured in a study of T cells in Graves' hyperthyroidism and ophthalmopathy. Study observations and caveats: Most expanded thyroid clonotypes above 0.001 recurred in blood.

This clonotype appeared many times. Its antigen is currently unknown. TCR beta CDR3 regions were amplified from RNA transcripts. The HTBI primer set was used in a first-round RT-PCR of the TCR CDR3. Using its own MiXCR run on the multiplex PCR reads, TCRdb lists one record per CDR3 protein. The repertoire holds approximately 380,000 distinct CDR3 sequences, about an eighth seen once, with around 28% in the top ten. Enrolled ophthalmopathy patients presented with a Clinical Activity Score of at least 3, a NOSPECS grade of at least 4, and disease duration under 3 months. Looked up from germline, CDR1 is LGHDT and CDR2 is YNNKEL (reference sequence). V gave up 2 bases and J gave up 6 bases, with 13 bases separating them. This CDR3 has 14 amino acids.

Sequenced: blood. The receptor's source is a man aged 50 to 59 with Graves' ophthalmopathy. The chain combines TRBV3-1 with TRBJ1-2, with TRBD1 as a possible D gene (6 bases). DNA of the CDR3: TGTGCCAGCAGCCAAATACAGGGAACTCATGGCTACACCTTC. Encoded protein: CASSQIQGTHGYTF. The full variable domain, in which reference TRBV3-1 and TRBJ1-2 provide the parts outside the CDR3, is DTAVSQTPKYLVTQMGNDKSIKCEQNLGHDTMYWYKQDSKKFLKIMFSYNNKELIINETVPNRFSPKSPDKAHLNLHINSLELGDSAVYFCASSQIQGTHGYTFGSGTRLTVV.